The 18 T cell receptor beta chains below all came from one sample that was sequenced in a study of T cell responses to AZD1222 COVID-19 vaccine. Sequenced by immunoSEQ multiplex PCR; TCRdb stores in-frame clones only, minus some. The table lists around 190,000 clones, approximately 90% of them singletons. Sequencing used peripheral blood, obtained 28 days after the second AZD1222 dose. The receptors were sampled from an adult who received the AZD1222 COVID-19 vaccine.

This clone has just one count. The missing conserved phenylalanine or tryptophan at the end of this CDR3 makes a read error likely. The limits of the CDR3 on the DNA are not certain, so only TCRdb's listed CDR3 is given. CDR3 in amino acids: CSVERDPDL. The chain has TRBV29-1 and TRBJ1-2. The CDR3 sequence runs 9 residues, both termini included. Germline V gene sequence: CDR1 SQVTM, CDR2 ANQGSEA.

The rearrangement uses TRBV29-1 and TRBJ2-7, with 7 bases lining up with TRBD2. Germline loops: CDR1 SQVTM, CDR2 ANQGSEA. The CDR3 contains 13 residues. J was trimmed by 2 bases and V by 4 bases; bases with no gene match: 5. The CDR3, as DNA: TGCAGCGTTGGGGGAGGGGCTCCCTACGAGCAGTACTTC. Amino acid sequence: CSVGGGAPYEQYF.

This chain joins TRBV5-8 and TRBJ2-2; D might be TRBD1 (5 bases). V shed 4 bases and J shed 0 bases, with 16 bases lying between them. The CDR3 length is 17 residues. Germline V gene sequence: CDR1 SGHTS, CDR2 YDEGEE. The CDR3 DNA reads as TGTGCCAGCAGCAAAGCGATACAGGCCTCGAACACCGGGGAGCTGTTTTTT. This gives the protein CASSKAIQASNTGELFF.

This chain connects TRBV18 to TRBJ2-1, with 8 bases matching TRBD2. The CDR3 consists of 15 residues. The J segment lost 5 bases and the V segment lost 3 bases, leaving 6 bases of the junction unmatched. In germline, CDR1 is KGHSH, CDR2 LQKENI. The CDR3 loop reads CASSPGLVGHNEQFF. CDR3 DNA: TGTGCCAGCTCACCGGGACTAGTAGGCCACAATGAGCAGTTCTTC.

The chain employs TRBV6-6 and TRBJ1-3, with unresolved D. The ends were cut back, 6 bases at V and 0 bases at J, with 6 bases in the middle. There are 13 residues in the CDR3. Germline V CDR1 and CDR2: MNHNY, SVGAGI (reference sequence). CDR3 sequence (DNA): TGTGCCAGCAGCCCCCTCTCTGGAAACACCATATATTTT. Protein sequence: CASSPLSGNTIYF.

The chain employs TRBV11-2 and TRBJ2-7; no definite D call. This CDR3 is built from 13 residues. Deletions cut 5 bases from V and 9 bases from J, with 17 bases between. Germline CDR1 reads SGHAT; CDR2 reads FQNNGV. Here the CDR3 DNA reads TGTGCCAGCAGCCCGCGACGCCTCCTACGGCAGTACTTC. Protein: CASSPRRLLRQYF.

Note on this clone: A junction end diverges from the germline sequence, so it may reflect a read error. This sequence joins TRBV7-7 and TRBJ2-1; 15 bases agree with TRBD2. This CDR3 has 16 residues. Per the germline V gene, CDR1 is SSHAT and CDR2 is FNYEAQ (reference sequence). The CDR3 DNA reads TGTGCTAGCAGCCCCCTGGGACTAGCGGGAGGAGAGGAGCAGTTCTTC. It translates to CASSPLGLAGGEEQFF.

In its sample, this clone was seen once. The chain combines TRBV19 with TRBJ1-6, with a weak D call TRBD1 (5 bases). Trimming took off 3 bases at V and 0 bases at J, with 18 bases between the two ends. The CDR3 spans 19 residues. The V gene's germline CDR1 is LNHDA and CDR2 SQIVND (reference sequence). CDR3 protein: CASSIGRARGSSYNSPLHF. The CDR3 DNA is TGTGCCAGTAGTATCGGCAGGGCGAGGGGCAGCTCCTATAATTCACCCCTCCACTTT. Complete variable domain (other parts from reference TRBV19 and TRBJ1-6): DGGITQSPKYLFRKEGQNVTLSCEQNLNHDAMYWYRQDPGQGLRLIYYSQIVNDFQKGDIAEGYSVSREKKESFPLTVTSAQKNPTAFYLCASSIGRARGSSYNSPLHFGNGTRLTVT.

V and J are TRBV7-9 and TRBJ2-5; weak D call: TRBD1 (5 bases). V dropped 7 bases and J dropped 1 base, with 19 bases sitting between them. The CDR3 runs to 16 residues. The germline V gene has CDR1 SEHNR and CDR2 FQNEAQ (reference sequence). CDR3 region: CASIGGAGPLQETQYF. As DNA, the CDR3 is TGTGCCAGCATCGGTGGGGCAGGGCCGCTCCAAGAGACCCAGTACTTC.

CDR3 DNA: TGTGCCAGCAGTTACAGGGCCGACAGGTTCTACGAAGAGACCCAGTACTTC. It encodes CASSYRADRFYEETQYF. V is TRBV6-2 or TRBV6-3 and J is TRBJ2-5, with TRBD1 as a possible D gene (6 bases). Trimming shortened V by 2 bases and J by 3 bases, and 19 bases separated the two germline ends. The CDR3 spans 17 residues. The germline gives CDR1 MNHEY, CDR2 SVGEGT.

The chain is built from TRBV5-1 and TRBJ1-2, with D unclear. From germline, CDR1 is SGHRS and CDR2 YFSETQ. V was pared by 4 bases and J by 1 base, with 8 bases between. The CDR3 has 13 amino acids. The CDR3, as DNA: TGCGCCAGCAGCCCCACGGGTAACTATGGCTACACCTTC. Encoded protein: CASSPTGNYGYTF.

V is TRBV30 and J is TRBJ1-1; D is perhaps TRBD1 (5 bases). The V gene's germline CDR1 is GTSNPN and CDR2 SVGIG (reference sequence). CDR3 length equals 14 residues. V was pared by 4 bases and J by 7 bases, with 19 bases between. CDR3 bases: TGTGCCTGGACCATAGATTTGGGACCGGGTGAAGCTTTCTTT. Translation: CAWTIDLGPGEAFF.

The chain recombines TRBV5-1 with TRBJ1-4, with 7 positions matching TRBD1. Per the germline V gene, CDR1 is SGHRS and CDR2 is YFSETQ. CDR3 length: 16 residues. With 0 bases clipped from V and 10 bases from J, the junction kept 12 bases outside the gene matches. The CDR3 sequence is CASSLASGTDGGKLFF. In DNA, the CDR3 is TGCGCCAGCAGCTTGGCCTCCGGGACAGATGGGGGAAAACTGTTTTTT. The complete variable domain, with remaining parts taken from reference TRBV5-1 and TRBJ1-4, reads KAGVTQTPRYLIKTRGQQVTLSCSPISGHRSVSWYQQTPGQGLQFLFEYFSETQRNKGNFPGRFSGRQFSNSRSEMNVSTLELGDSALYLCASSLASGTDGGKLFFGSGTQLSVL.

The chain uses TRBV7-3 and TRBJ1-1, with 7 bases that match TRBD1. The ends lost 5 bases at V and 4 bases at J; junction bases unmatched: 16. This CDR3 contains 17 residues. The germline V gene encodes CDR1 SGHTA and CDR2 FQGTGA. The CDR3, as DNA: TGTGCCAGCAGCCTCCGGGGGCAGGGGGGTTTGGTCACTGAAGCTTTCTTT. Amino acids: CASSLRGQGGLVTEAFF. The full variable domain, its missing parts supplied by reference TRBV7-3 and TRBJ1-1, is GAGVSQTPSNKVTEKGKYVELRCDPISGHTALYWYRQSLGQGPEFLIYFQGTGAADDSGLPNDRFFAVRPEGSVSTLKIQRTERGDSAVYLCASSLRGQGGLVTEAFFGQGTRLTVV.

This clone occurred a few times. CDR3 DNA sequence: TGTGCCAGCAGCTCAGAAAGGGTCTCTGGAAACACCATATATTTT. This sequence encodes CASSSERVSGNTIYF. The chain is built from TRBV5-8 and TRBJ1-3; D gene uncertain. V was clipped by 3 bases and J by 0 bases, with 10 bases between them. The CDR3 sequence is 15 residues long. CDR1 is SGHTS and CDR2 is YDEGEE in the germline V gene.

V is TRBV6-6 and J is TRBJ2-2; a possible D gene is TRBD2 (7 bases). The CDR3 extends over 15 amino acids. V was shortened by 3 bases and J by 6 bases, with 14 bases between the two germline ends. Germline V CDR1 and CDR2: MNHNY, SVGAGI (reference sequence). The CDR3, as DNA: TGTGCCAGCAGTTATCTCGGGGGGCCGGCCGGGGAGCTGTTTTTT. Translated, it gives CASSYLGGPAGELFF.

The chain carries TRBV6-6 and TRBJ2-2, with 7 bases that match TRBD1. This CDR3 comprises 14 residues. The V gene end was trimmed by 5 bases and the J gene end by 7 bases; junction bases not matched to a gene: 7. The germline V gene encodes CDR1 MNHNY and CDR2 SVGAGI (reference sequence). This CDR3 reads CASSGTEAVGELFF. The DNA for the CDR3 is TGTGCCAGCAGTGGGACAGAGGCGGTCGGGGAGCTGTTTTTT.

The chain has TRBV27 and TRBJ1-6, with D uncertain. The CDR3 is 15 residues long. V was clipped by 0 bases and J by 0 bases, with 3 bases between them. The germline V gene has CDR1 MNHEY and CDR2 SMNVEV (reference sequence). CDR3 sequence: CASSLSRSYNSPLHF. The CDR3 DNA sequence: TGTGCCAGCAGTTTATCGCGCTCCTATAATTCACCCCTCCACTTT.